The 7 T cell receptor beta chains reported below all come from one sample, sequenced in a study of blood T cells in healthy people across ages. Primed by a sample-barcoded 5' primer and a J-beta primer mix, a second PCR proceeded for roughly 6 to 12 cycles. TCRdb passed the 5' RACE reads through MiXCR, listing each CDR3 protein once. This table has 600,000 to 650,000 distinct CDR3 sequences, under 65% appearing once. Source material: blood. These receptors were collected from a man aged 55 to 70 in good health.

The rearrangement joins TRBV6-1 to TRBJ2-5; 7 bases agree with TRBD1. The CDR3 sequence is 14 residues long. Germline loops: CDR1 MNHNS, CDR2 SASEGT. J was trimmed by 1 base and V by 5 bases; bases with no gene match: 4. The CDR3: CASSRQGFQETQYF. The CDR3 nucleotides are TGTGCCAGCAGTCGACAGGGTTTCCAAGAGACCCAGTACTTC.

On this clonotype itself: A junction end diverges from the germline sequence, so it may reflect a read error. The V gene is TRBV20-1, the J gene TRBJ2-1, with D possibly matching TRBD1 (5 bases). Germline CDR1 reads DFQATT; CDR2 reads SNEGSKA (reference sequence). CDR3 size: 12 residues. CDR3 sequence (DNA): TGCAATGCTTTCAGGGAAGGGGATGAGCAGTTCTTC. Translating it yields CNAFREGDEQFF.

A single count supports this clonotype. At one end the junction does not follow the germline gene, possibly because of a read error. CDR3 sequence: CAGSGTGSYEQYF. The CDR3 region has the DNA TGTGCCGGCAGCGGGACAGGGTCCTACGAGCAGTACTTC. V and J are TRBV6-2 or TRBV6-3 and TRBJ2-7; 9 bases line up with TRBD1. The CDR3 covers 13 residues. Germline V gene sequence: CDR1 MNHEY, CDR2 SVGEGT.

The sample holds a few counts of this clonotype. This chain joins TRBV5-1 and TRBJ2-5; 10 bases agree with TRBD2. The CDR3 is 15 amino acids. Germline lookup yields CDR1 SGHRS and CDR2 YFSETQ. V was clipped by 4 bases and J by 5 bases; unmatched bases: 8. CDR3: CASSPFSSGGETQYF. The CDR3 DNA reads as TGCGCCAGCAGCCCGTTTTCTAGCGGGGGTGAGACCCAGTACTTC. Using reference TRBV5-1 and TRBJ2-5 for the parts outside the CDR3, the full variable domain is KAGVTQTPRYLIKTRGQQVTLSCSPISGHRSVSWYQQTPGQGLQFLFEYFSETQRNKGNFPGRFSGRQFSNSRSEMNVSTLELGDSALYLCASSPFSSGGETQYFGPGTRLLVL.

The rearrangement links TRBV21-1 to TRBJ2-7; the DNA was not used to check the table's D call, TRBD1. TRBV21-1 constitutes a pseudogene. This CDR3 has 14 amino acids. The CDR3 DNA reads TGTGCCAGCAGCAAAGGAGGCAGGGTGGGGGAGCAGTACTTC. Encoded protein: CASSKGGRVGEQYF.

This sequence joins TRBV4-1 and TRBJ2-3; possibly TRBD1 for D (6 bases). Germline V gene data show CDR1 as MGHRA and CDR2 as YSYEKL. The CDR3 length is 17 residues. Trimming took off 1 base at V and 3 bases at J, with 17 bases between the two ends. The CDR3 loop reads CASSQGIETGFTDTQYF. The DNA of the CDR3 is TGCGCCAGCAGCCAAGGAATCGAAACAGGGTTTACAGATACGCAGTATTTT.

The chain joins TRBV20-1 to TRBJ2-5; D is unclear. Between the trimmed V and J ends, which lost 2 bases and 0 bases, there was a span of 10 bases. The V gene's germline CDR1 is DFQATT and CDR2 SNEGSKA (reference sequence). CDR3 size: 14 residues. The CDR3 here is CSARLRRNQETQYF. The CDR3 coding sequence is TGCAGTGCTAGACTCCGACGCAACCAAGAGACCCAGTACTTC.